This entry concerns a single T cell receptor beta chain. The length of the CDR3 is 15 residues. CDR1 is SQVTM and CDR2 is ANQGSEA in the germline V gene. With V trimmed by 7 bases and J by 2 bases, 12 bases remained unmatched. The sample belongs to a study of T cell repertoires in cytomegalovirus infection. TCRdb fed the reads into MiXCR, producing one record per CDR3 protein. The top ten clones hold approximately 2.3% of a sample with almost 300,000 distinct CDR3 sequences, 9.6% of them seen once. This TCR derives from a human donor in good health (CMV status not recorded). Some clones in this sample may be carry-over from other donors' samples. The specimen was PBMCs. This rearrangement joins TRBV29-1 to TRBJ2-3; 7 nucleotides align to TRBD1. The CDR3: CSAESTGTATDTQYF. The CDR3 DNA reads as TGCAGCGCCGAATCCACCGGGACAGCCACAGATACGCAGTATTTT.